These 28 T cell receptor beta chains originate from one sample sequenced in a study of blood T cell repertoires in COVID-19. Using immunoSEQ multiplex PCR, the repertoire was profiled, and TCRdb retains in-frame clones only, with some absent. The data show about 48,000 clones, with 70% to 90% seen just once and approximately 2.5% held by the top ten. Sequencing was carried out using peripheral blood. These receptors were obtained from a woman older than 75 with COVID-19, enrolled during active disease.

The chain joins TRBV5-1 to TRBJ1-1; TRBD1 aligns across 8 bases. This CDR3 has 17 residues. J lost 2 bases, V lost 4 bases, and 13 bases had no gene match. Per the germline V gene, CDR1 is SGHRS and CDR2 is YFSETQ. Here the CDR3 DNA reads TGCGCCAGCAGCGTACAGGGGGGGTCGAGAGTTAACACTGAAGCTTTCTTT. As protein: CASSVQGGSRVNTEAFF.

This chain links TRBV6-1 with TRBJ1-2, with D possibly being TRBD1 (5 bases). CDR1 is MNHNS and CDR2 is SASEGT in the germline V gene. V dropped 3 bases and J dropped 10 bases, with 18 bases sitting between them. This CDR3 is 14 amino acids long. The CDR3 spells CASSDRVPPRLYTF. CDR3 DNA sequence: TGTGCCAGCAGTGACAGGGTTCCTCCTCGTCTCTACACCTTC.

The chain employs TRBV28 and TRBJ2-7, with D possibly TRBD1 on 6 matching bases. CDR3 length equals 15 residues. Germline CDR1 MDHEN, CDR2 SYDVKM. The V end was cut by 7 bases, the J end by 1 base, with 17 bases between. DNA of the CDR3: TGTGCCAGCACCCCACGGGGTGGGACATCCTACGAGCAGTACTTC. Translated, it gives CASTPRGGTSYEQYF.

This chain connects TRBV6-4 to TRBJ2-2; possibly TRBD2 for D (5 bases). The germline V gene has CDR1 MRHNA and CDR2 SNTAGT. This CDR3 is built from 15 residues. Trimming removed 5 bases from V and 4 bases from J, with 14 bases in between. CDR3 bases: TGTGCCAGCAGTTTAAACCGCGAGGGCACCGGGGAGCTGTTTTTT. It specifies CASSLNREGTGELFF.

This chain links TRBV30 with TRBJ1-5; D is ambiguous. CDR3 length: 14 amino acids. CDR1 is GTSNPN and CDR2 is SVGIG in the germline V gene (reference sequence). Deletions cut 0 bases from V and 6 bases from J, with 12 bases between. The CDR3 loop reads CAWSVAGVGQPQHF. DNA for the CDR3: TGTGCCTGGAGTGTAGCCGGGGTTGGTCAGCCCCAGCATTTT. The full variable domain, completed using reference TRBV30 and TRBJ1-5, is SQTIHQWPATLVQPVGSPLSLECTVEGTSNPNLYWYRQAAGRGLQLLFYSVGIGQISSEVPQNLSASRPQDRQFILSSKKLLLSDSGFYLCAWSVAGVGQPQHFGDGTRLSIL.

This clone was detected only a few times. The chain links TRBV3-1 (or the pseudogene TRBV3-2) to TRBJ1-2; perhaps TRBD1 as D (6 bases). V shed 1 base and J shed 8 bases, with 11 bases lying between them. The CDR3 has 13 residues. The germline V gene has CDR1 LGHDT and CDR2 YNNKEL (reference sequence). CDR3 residues: CASSQVWGGGYTF. The CDR3 region has the DNA TGTGCCAGCAGCCAAGTATGGGGGGGCGGCTACACCTTC.

The CDR3 DNA follows: TGTGCCAGTAGTAGGGGACAGGGTATTAACTATGGCTACACCTTC. As protein: CASSRGQGINYGYTF. The chain links TRBV19 to TRBJ1-2, with 9 bases lining up with TRBD1. The V segment lost 4 bases and the J segment 1 base; nucleotides outside the gene matches: 4. Per germline, CDR1 LNHDA and CDR2 SQIVND (reference sequence). This CDR3 is 15 amino acids long.

The genes are TRBV12-3 or TRBV12-4 and TRBJ1-1; a possible D gene is TRBD1 (5 bases). Trimming left V 6 bases short and J 2 bases short, with 10 bases between. There are 13 residues in the CDR3. This CDR3 is CASRGRLNTEAFF. The CDR3 DNA reads as TGTGCCAGCAGGGGGCGACTTAACACTGAAGCTTTCTTT.

This clone has only a few counts. J is TRBJ2-3 and V is TRBV24-1; D is uncertain. The germline V and J ends were trimmed by 3 bases and 2 bases, with 8 bases remaining between them. Looked up from germline, CDR1 is KGHDR and CDR2 is SFDVKD. The CDR3 totals 14 residues. CDR3 DNA: TGTGCCACCAGTGATCCCCCCTACACAGATACGCAGTATTTT. It codes for CATSDPPYTDTQYF.

The chain uses TRBV6-5 and TRBJ1-5; 8 bases are shared with TRBD1. Germline V gene lookup returns CDR1 MNHEY and CDR2 SVGAGI. V gave up 6 bases and J gave up 0 bases; unmatched junction bases: 4. The CDR3 covers 15 residues. In DNA form, the CDR3 reads TGTGCCAGCAGCAGGACAGGGAATAGCAATCAGCCCCAGCATTTT. Translated: CASSRTGNSNQPQHF.

This clone was observed a single time. The rearrangement uses TRBV28 and TRBJ2-7, with D possibly being TRBD2 (6 bases). This CDR3 spans 15 amino acids. V dropped 5 bases and J dropped 4 bases, with 18 bases sitting between them. From germline, CDR1 is MDHEN and CDR2 SYDVKM. The chain's CDR3 is CASSGPGAGMYEQYF. CDR3 DNA: TGTGCCAGCAGTGGCCCCGGGGCGGGAATGTACGAGCAGTACTTC.

This CDR3 is CASSQGYSQPQHF. DNA for the CDR3: TGTGCCAGCAGTCAGGGTTACAGTCAGCCCCAGCATTTT. The chain employs TRBV2 and TRBJ1-5; D might be TRBD1 (5 bases). The CDR3 has 13 amino acids. CDR1 and CDR2 from the germline V gene are SNHLY and FYNNEI. Trimming pared 5 bases from V and 6 bases from J, leaving 11 bases between. Using reference TRBV2 and TRBJ1-5 for the parts outside the CDR3, the full variable domain is EPEVTQTPSHQVTQMGQEVILRCVPISNHLYFYWYRQILGQKVEFLVSFYNNEISEKSEIFDDQFSVERPDGSNFTLKIRSTKLEDSAMYFCASSQGYSQPQHFGDGTRLSIL.

This clone was seen a few times. V usage is TRBV19 and J usage is TRBJ1-1; D gene unclear. Trimming removed 3 bases at V and 1 base at J, with 9 bases between. This CDR3 is built from 14 residues. The V gene's germline CDR1 is LNHDA and CDR2 SQIVND (reference sequence). The CDR3 region is CASSIEAGNTEAFF. The CDR3 DNA reads as TGTGCCAGTAGTATTGAGGCCGGGAACACTGAAGCTTTCTTT.

The chain combines TRBV11-2 with TRBJ1-2; possibly TRBD1 for D (5 bases). The germline V gene encodes CDR1 SGHAT and CDR2 FQNNGV. V was cut by 4 bases and J by 4 bases, with 16 bases left in between. There are 15 residues in the CDR3. The CDR3 nucleotides are TGTGCCAGCAGCTCATCTCGGGGGGTTATCTATGGCTACACCTTC. This sequence encodes CASSSSRGVIYGYTF.

This chain connects TRBV19 to TRBJ2-5; 8 bases agree with TRBD1. Germline trimming cut 4 bases from V and 2 bases from J; bases unmatched to any gene: 6. The CDR3 is 15 residues long. Looked up from germline, CDR1 is LNHDA and CDR2 is SQIVND (reference sequence). DNA of the CDR3: TGTGCCAGTAGTACCACAGGGGGACGACAAGAGACCCAGTACTTC. This sequence encodes CASSTTGGRQETQYF.

The J gene is TRBJ2-7, the V gene TRBV3-1 (or the pseudogene TRBV3-2); 10 bases map to TRBD1. In germline, CDR1 is LGHDT, CDR2 YNNKEL (reference sequence). The CDR3 covers 14 residues. The J segment lost 3 bases and the V segment lost 8 bases, leaving 7 bases of the junction unmatched. The CDR3: CASGRGQGNYEQYF. CDR3 bases: TGTGCCAGCGGCCGGGGACAGGGGAACTACGAGCAGTACTTC.

CDR3 amino acids: CASSVGTGARETQYF. In DNA, the CDR3 is TGTGCCAGTAGTGTCGGGACAGGGGCACGGGAGACCCAGTACTTC. The chain combines TRBV19 with TRBJ2-5; 10 positions match TRBD1. Trimming at V came to 5 bases and at J to 5 bases, leaving 8 bases not matched to a gene. The germline V gene encodes CDR1 LNHDA and CDR2 SQIVND (reference sequence). The CDR3 consists of 15 residues. Looking up the rest from reference TRBV19 and TRBJ2-5 gives the full variable domain: DGGITQSPKYLFRKEGQNVTLSCEQNLNHDAMYWYRQDPGQGLRLIYYSQIVNDFQKGDIAEGYSVSREKKESFPLTVTSAQKNPTAFYLCASSVGTGARETQYFGPGTRLLVL.

The rearrangement links TRBV7-9 to TRBJ2-3; D is ambiguous. CDR1 is SEHNR, CDR2 FQNEAQ, per germline (reference sequence). The V end lost 5 bases, the J end lost 3 bases, and 6 bases lay between the germline ends. This CDR3 has 12 amino acids. The CDR3 DNA is TGTGCCAGCAGCCCGAGTACAGATACGCAGTATTTT. Translated, it gives CASSPSTDTQYF.

The CDR3: CASSVREVNTEAFF. DNA for the CDR3: TGTGCCAGCAGTGTCAGGGAGGTGAACACTGAAGCTTTCTTT. The rearrangement joins TRBV27 to TRBJ1-1; maybe TRBD1 (5 bases). This CDR3 region has 14 residues. Germline V gene sequence: CDR1 MNHEY, CDR2 SMNVEV (reference sequence). V gave up 5 bases and J gave up 0 bases, with 10 bases separating them.

This chain connects TRBV5-4 to TRBJ2-2, with 9 bases matching TRBD1. Germline V gives CDR1 SGHNT, CDR2 YYREEE (reference sequence). After removal of 0 bases from V and 8 bases from J, the junction contained 11 bases not matched to a gene. The length of the CDR3 is 17 residues. The CDR3 protein is CASSLAAGTGLTGELFF. The CDR3 nucleotides are TGTGCCAGCAGCTTGGCCGCCGGGACAGGGTTGACTGGGGAGCTGTTTTTT.

This chain joins TRBV5-1 and TRBJ2-3; 7 positions match TRBD2. The CDR3 covers 13 residues. Germline V CDR1 and CDR2: SGHRS, YFSETQ. The V segment lost 3 bases and the J segment 4 bases; nucleotides outside the gene matches: 2. DNA for the CDR3: TGCGCCAGCAGCTGGGGGGGAGCAGATACGCAGTATTTT. It translates to CASSWGGADTQYF.

The chain joins TRBV15 to TRBJ1-2, with TRBD1 matching over 9 bases. The CDR3 length is 15 residues. V shed 2 bases and J 8 bases; nucleotides not matched to a gene: 9. Looked up from germline, CDR1 is LNHNV and CDR2 is YYDKDF (reference sequence). The DNA of the CDR3 is TGTGCCACCAGCAGATATATGGGACAGGGAAGGGGCTACACCTTC. Encoded protein: CATSRYMGQGRGYTF. Full variable domain (outside the CDR3, taken from reference TRBV15 and TRBJ1-2): DAMVIQNPRYQVTQFGKPVTLSCSQTLNHNVMYWYQQKSSQAPKLLFHYYDKDFNNEADTPDNFQSRRPNTSFCFLDIRSPGLGDTAMYLCATSRYMGQGRGYTFGSGTRLTVV.

The chain employs TRBV19 and TRBJ2-3; D perhaps matches TRBD2 (6 bases). The germline V gene has CDR1 LNHDA and CDR2 SQIVND (reference sequence). Trimming cost V 9 bases and J 1 base, with 11 bases left between them. This CDR3 has 13 amino acids. CDR3 residues: CASRRVGTDTQYF. The CDR3 DNA sequence: TGTGCCAGCAGGAGGGTCGGCACAGATACGCAGTATTTT.

The sample holds one count of this clone. The rearrangement uses TRBV27 and TRBJ2-7; 9 bases match TRBD1. Germline V lookup: CDR1 MNHEY, CDR2 SMNVEV (reference sequence). With V trimmed by 6 bases and J by 4 bases, 22 bases remained unmatched. There are 19 residues in the CDR3. The CDR3: CASRRPVGQGQSKPYEQYF. The CDR3 DNA reads TGTGCCAGCAGACGTCCCGTGGGACAGGGACAAAGCAAGCCATACGAGCAGTACTTC.

This clone was detected a few times. V and J are TRBV9 and TRBJ1-1; D gene ambiguous. Trimming pared 4 bases from V and 3 bases from J, leaving 10 bases between. The CDR3 is 13 amino acids. Germline V gene lookup returns CDR1 SGDLS and CDR2 YYNGEE. Written as DNA, the CDR3 is TGTGCCAGCAGCTCTCAGGTGTACACTGAAGCTTTCTTT. Translated: CASSSQVYTEAFF.

The CDR3 DNA follows: TGTGCCACACAGACAGGGGGTAGGGGTCCTGAAGCTTTCTTT. Translating gives CATQTGGRGPEAFF. The chain joins TRBV6-5 to TRBJ1-1; 9 bases agree with TRBD1. CDR3 length: 14 residues. J lost 6 bases, V lost 10 bases, and 12 bases had no gene match. CDR1 is MNHEY, CDR2 SVGAGI, per germline.

In DNA form, the CDR3 reads TGTGCCAGCAGCTTAGTTGGGCCTAGCGGGGGACAGAGTACTTACGAGCAGTACTTC. It is translated as CASSLVGPSGGQSTYEQYF. The chain carries TRBV11-2 and TRBJ2-7; 10 bases agree with TRBD2. V shed 1 base and J 4 bases; nucleotides not matched to a gene: 16. The CDR3 loop spans 19 amino acids. In germline, CDR1 is SGHAT, CDR2 FQNNGV.

CDR3 region: CASSAGHNTEAFF. CDR3 bases: TGTGCCAGCTCAGCCGGACATAACACTGAAGCTTTCTTT. This chain joins TRBV18 and TRBJ1-1; D might be TRBD1 (5 bases). The CDR3 runs 13 residues. The V and J ends lost 5 bases and 2 bases respectively, with 9 bases between them. CDR1 and CDR2 (germline): KGHSH, LQKENI.